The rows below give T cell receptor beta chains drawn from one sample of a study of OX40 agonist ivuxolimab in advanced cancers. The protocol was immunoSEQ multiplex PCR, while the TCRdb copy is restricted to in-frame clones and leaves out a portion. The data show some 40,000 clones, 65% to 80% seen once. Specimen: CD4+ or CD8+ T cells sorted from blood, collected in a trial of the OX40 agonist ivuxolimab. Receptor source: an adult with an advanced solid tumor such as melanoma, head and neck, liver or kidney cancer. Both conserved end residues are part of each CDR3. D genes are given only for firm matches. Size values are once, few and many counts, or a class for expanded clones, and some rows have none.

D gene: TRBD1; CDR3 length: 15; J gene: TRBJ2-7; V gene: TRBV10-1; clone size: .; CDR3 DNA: TGCGCCAGCAGTGCGGGACAGGCGGGGAACTACGAGCAGTACTTC; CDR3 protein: CASSAGQAGNYEQYF
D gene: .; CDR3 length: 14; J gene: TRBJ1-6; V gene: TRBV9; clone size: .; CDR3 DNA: TGTGCCAGCAGCGTAGAGGACAGAAATTCACCCCTCCACTTT; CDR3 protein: CASSVEDRNSPLHF
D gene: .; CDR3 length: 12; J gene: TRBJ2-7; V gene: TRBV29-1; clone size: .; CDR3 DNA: TGCAGCGTTGAAAAGTCTTCCTACGAGCAGTACTTC; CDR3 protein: CSVEKSSYEQYF
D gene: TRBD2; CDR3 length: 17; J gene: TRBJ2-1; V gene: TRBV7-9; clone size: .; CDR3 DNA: TGTGCCAGCAGCCTAGGGACTAGTACTACCTCCTACAATGAGCAGTTCTTC; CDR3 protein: CASSLGTSTTSYNEQFF
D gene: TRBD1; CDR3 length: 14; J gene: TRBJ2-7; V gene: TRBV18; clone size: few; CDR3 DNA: TGTGCCAGCTCATCGGGACAGGGGGCCTACGAGCAGTACTTC; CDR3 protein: CASSSGQGAYEQYF
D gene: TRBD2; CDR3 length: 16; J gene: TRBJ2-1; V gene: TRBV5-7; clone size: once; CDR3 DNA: TGTGCCAGCAGCTTTGCAGGACTAGCGGCCCTCAGTGAGCAGTTCTTC; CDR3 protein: CASSFAGLAALSEQFF
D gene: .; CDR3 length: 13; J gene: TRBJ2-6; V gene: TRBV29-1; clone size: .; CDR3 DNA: TGCAGCGTTGCGGGTTCTGGGGCCAACGTCCTGACTTTC; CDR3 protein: CSVAGSGANVLTF
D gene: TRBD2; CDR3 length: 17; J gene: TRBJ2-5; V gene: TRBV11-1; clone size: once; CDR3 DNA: TGTGCCAGCGGCTTAGTATCGTCTAGCGGGAGGGAAGAGACCCAGTACTTC; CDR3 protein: CASGLVSSSGREETQYF
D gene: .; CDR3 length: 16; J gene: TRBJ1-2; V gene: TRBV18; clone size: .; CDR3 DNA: TGTGCCAGCTCACTCAACCTCCCCCGACAGCTTCATGGCTACACCTTC; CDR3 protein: CASSLNLPRQLHGYTF
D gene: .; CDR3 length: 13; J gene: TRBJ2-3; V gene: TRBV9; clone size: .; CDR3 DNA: TGTGCCAGCAGCTACCCTAGCACAGATACGCAGTATTTT; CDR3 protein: CASSYPSTDTQYF
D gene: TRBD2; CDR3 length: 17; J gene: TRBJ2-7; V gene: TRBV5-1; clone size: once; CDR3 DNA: TGCGCCAGCAGCTCATGGGGTAGCGGGAGGGCCGTATACGAGCAGTACTTC; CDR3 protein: CASSSWGSGRAVYEQYF
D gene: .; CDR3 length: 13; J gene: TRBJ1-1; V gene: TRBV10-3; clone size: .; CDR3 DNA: TGTGCCATCAGTGGGGGGGGGAACACTGAAGCTTTCTTT; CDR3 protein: CAISGGGNTEAFF
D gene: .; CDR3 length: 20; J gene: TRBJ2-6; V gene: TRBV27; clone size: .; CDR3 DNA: TGTGCCAGCAGTTTATATTCATCAGGGATCACCTCTCTTGGGGCCAACGTCCTGACTTTC; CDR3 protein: CASSLYSSGITSLGANVLTF
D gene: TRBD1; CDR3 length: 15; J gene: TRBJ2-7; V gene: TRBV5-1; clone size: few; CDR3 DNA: TGCGCCAGCAGCTTGGGGGCCGGGACAGGGGGTGAGCAGTACTTC; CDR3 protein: CASSLGAGTGGEQYF
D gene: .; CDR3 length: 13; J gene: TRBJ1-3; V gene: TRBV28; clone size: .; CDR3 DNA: TGTGCCAGCAAACTTCCGGGGGGAAACACCATATATTTT; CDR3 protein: CASKLPGGNTIYF
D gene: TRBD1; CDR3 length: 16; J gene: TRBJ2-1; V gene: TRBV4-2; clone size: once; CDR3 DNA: TGTGCCAGCAGCCAAGTCCAAGGACAGGGGGATTACGAGCAGTTCTTC; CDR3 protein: CASSQVQGQGDYEQFF
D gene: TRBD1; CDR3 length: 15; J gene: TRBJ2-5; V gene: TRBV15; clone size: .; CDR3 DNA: TGTGCCACCAGCCCCCGACAGGGGGCAGGGGAGACCCAGTACTTC; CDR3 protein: CATSPRQGAGETQYF
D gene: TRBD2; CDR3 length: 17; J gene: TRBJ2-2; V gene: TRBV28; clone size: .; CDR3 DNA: TGTGCCAGCAGTTTCCCGGGACTAGCGGGTGGTTTCGGGGAGCTGTTTTTT; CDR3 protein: CASSFPGLAGGFGELFF
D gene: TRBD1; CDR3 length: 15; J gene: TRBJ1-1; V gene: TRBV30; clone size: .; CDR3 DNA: TGTGCCTGGAGACGGACAGGGGGAATGGGAACTGAAGCTTTCTTT; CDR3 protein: CAWRRTGGMGTEAFF
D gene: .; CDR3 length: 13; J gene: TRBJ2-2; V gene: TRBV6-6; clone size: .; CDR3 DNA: TGTGCCAGCAGCCCGGACTCCGCCGGGGAGCTGTTTTTT; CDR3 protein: CASSPDSAGELFF
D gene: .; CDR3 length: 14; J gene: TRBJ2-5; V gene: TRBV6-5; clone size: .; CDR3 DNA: TGTGCCAGCAGTTACTCGACTACGGGAGAGACCCAGTACTTC; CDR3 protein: CASSYSTTGETQYF
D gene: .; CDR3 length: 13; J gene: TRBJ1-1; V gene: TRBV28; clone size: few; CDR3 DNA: TGTGCCAGCACCCTAAGGGGGGTTACTGAAGCTTTCTTT; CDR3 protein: CASTLRGVTEAFF
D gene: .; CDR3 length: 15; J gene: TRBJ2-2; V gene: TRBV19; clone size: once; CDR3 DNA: TGTGCCAGTAGTATTCGAGGGGGAGTCGGCGGGGAGCTGTTTTTT; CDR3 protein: CASSIRGGVGGELFF
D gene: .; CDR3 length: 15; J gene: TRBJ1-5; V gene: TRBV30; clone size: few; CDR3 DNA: TGTGCCTGGAGCATCCTGGACGGTAGCAATCAGCCCCAGCATTTT; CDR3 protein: CAWSILDGSNQPQHF
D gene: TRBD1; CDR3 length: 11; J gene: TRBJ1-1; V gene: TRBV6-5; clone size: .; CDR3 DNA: TGTGCCAGCAGTCGACAGGGAAAAGCTTTCTTT; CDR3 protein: CASSRQGKAFF
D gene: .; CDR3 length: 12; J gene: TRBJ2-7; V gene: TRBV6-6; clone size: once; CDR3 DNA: TGTGCCAGCAGCAAACAGCTTTACGAGCAGTACTTC; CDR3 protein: CASSKQLYEQYF
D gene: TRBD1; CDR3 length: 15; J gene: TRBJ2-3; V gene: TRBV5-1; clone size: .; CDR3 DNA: TGCGCCAGCAGCCCCAGGGGGCATACGACAGATACGCAGTATTTT; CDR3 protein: CASSPRGHTTDTQYF
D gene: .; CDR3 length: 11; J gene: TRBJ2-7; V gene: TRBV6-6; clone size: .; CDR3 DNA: TGTGCCAGCAGTCAATCCTACGAGCAGTACTTC; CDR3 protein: CASSQSYEQYF
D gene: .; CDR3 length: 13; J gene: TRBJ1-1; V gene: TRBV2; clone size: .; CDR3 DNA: TGTGCCAGCAGGTCACAGATGAACACTGAAGCTTTCTTT; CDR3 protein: CASRSQMNTEAFF
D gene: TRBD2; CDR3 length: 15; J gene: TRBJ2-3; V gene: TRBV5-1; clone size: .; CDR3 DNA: TGCGCCAGCAGCTTGGAAAGCGGGAGTGCAGATACGCAGTATTTT; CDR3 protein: CASSLESGSADTQYF
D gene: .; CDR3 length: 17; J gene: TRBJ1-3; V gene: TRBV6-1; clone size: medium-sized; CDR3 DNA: TGTGCCAGCAGTGAAGCTGGAGGGAGGTCGCCTGGAAACACCATATATTTT; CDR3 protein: CASSEAGGRSPGNTIYF
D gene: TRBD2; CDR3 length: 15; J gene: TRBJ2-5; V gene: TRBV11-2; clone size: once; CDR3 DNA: TGTGCCAGCAGCTCGGGACTAGGGCAAGGAGAGACCCAGTACTTC; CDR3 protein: CASSSGLGQGETQYF
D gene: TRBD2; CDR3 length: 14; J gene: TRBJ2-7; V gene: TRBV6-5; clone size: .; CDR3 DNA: TGTGCCAGCAGGACCGGGACTAGCGCATCAGAGCAGTACTTC; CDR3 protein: CASRTGTSASEQYF
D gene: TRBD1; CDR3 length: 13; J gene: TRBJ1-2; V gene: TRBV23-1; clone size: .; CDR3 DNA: TGCGCCAGCAGTCCTACAGGGGAATATGGCTACACCTTC; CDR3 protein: CASSPTGEYGYTF
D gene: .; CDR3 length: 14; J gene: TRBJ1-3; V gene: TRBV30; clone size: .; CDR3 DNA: TGTGCCTGGAGTGTACAAGGGTCTGGAAACACCATATATTTT; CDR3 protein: CAWSVQGSGNTIYF
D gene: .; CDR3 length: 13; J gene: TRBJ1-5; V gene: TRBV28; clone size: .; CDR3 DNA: TGTGCCAGCAGCAACCACCAAGGTGGGCCCCAGCATTTT; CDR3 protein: CASSNHQGGPQHF
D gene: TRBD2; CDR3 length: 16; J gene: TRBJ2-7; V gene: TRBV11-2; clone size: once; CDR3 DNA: TGTGCCAGCAGCTTAGATAACGCGGGAGTAAGTTACGAGCAGTACTTC; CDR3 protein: CASSLDNAGVSYEQYF
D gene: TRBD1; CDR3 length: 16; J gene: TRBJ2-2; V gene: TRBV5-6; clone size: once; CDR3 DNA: TGTGCCAGCCGCCCGGACAGGGGGCCCGACACCGGGGAGCTGTTTTTT; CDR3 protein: CASRPDRGPDTGELFF
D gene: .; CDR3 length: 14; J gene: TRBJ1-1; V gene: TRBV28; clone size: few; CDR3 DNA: TGTGCCAGCCTGGGGGGTAGGGACTACACTGAAGCTTTCTTT; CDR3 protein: CASLGGRDYTEAFF
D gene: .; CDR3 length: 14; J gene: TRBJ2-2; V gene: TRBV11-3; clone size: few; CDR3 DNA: TGTGCCAGCAGCTTACCGGGGAGCACCGGGGAGCTGTTTTTT; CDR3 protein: CASSLPGSTGELFF
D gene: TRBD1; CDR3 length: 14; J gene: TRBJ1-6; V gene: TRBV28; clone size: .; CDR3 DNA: TGTGCCAGCAGTTTGGGGACAGGGGTTTCCCCCCTCCACTTT; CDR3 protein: CASSLGTGVSPLHF
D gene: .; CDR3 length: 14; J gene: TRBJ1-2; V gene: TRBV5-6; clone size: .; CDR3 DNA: TGTGCCAGCAGCACGGGACACCTTATCTATGGCTACACCTTC; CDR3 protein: CASSTGHLIYGYTF
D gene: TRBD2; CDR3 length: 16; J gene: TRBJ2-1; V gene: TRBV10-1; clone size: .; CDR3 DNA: TGCGCCAGCTCCCCAACCGCTAGCGGGGGCTACAATGAGCAGTTCTTC; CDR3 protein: CASSPTASGGYNEQFF
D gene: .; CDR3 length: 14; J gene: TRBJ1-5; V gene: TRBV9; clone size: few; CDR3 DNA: TGTGCCAGCAGCCCGGGAAGAGACAATCAGCCCCAGCATTTT; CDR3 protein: CASSPGRDNQPQHF
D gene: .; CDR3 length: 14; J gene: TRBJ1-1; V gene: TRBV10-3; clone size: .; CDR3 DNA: TGTGCCATCAGTGAGGTAGCAGGTAACACTGAAGCTTTCTTT; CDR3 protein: CAISEVAGNTEAFF
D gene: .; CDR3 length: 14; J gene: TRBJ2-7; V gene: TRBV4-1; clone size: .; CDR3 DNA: TGCGCCAGCAGAGATCGGGACTTTGGCTACGAGCAGTACTTC; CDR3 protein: CASRDRDFGYEQYF
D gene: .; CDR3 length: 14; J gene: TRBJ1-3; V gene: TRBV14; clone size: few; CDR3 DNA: TGTGCCAGCAGCCCCCTCGGTCCTGGAAACACCATATATTTT; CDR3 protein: CASSPLGPGNTIYF
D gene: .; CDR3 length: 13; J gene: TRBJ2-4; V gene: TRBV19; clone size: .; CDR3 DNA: TGTGCCAGTAGTGGCCGGGAAGAGAACATTCAGTACTTC; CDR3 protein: CASSGREENIQYF
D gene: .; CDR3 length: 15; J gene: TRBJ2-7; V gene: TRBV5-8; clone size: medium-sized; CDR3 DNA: TGTGCCAGCAGCTTGGAGGGGACAACCGCCTACGAGCAGTACTTC; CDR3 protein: CASSLEGTTAYEQYF
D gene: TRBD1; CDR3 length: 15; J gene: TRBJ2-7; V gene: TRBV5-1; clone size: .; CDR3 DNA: TGCGCCAGCACCACAACGGGACAGGGGTTCAACGAGCAGTACTTC; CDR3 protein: CASTTTGQGFNEQYF